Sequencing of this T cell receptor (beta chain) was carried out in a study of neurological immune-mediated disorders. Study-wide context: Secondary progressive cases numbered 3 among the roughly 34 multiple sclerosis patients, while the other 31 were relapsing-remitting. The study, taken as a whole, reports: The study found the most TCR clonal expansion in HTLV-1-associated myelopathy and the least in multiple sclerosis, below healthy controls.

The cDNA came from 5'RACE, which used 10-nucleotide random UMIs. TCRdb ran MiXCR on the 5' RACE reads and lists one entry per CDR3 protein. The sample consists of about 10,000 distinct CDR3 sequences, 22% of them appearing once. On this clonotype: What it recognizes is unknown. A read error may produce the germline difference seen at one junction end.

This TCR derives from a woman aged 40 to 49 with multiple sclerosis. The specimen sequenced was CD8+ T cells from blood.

In DNA, the CDR3 is TGTGCCAGCAGCGGGTCCTTGACTGAAACTCTCTTT. It yields the protein CASSGSLTETLF. The chain joins TRBV7-9 to TRBJ1-1, with unresolved D. Germline V gene data show CDR1 as SEHNR and CDR2 as FQNEAQ (reference sequence). This CDR3 has 12 amino acids.